This T cell receptor (beta chain) was found in a study of early T cells in non-severe SARS-CoV-2 infection. Turning to the study itself: Alpha and beta chains were unpaired, from unsorted whole-blood bulk RNA. Study-level findings and limits: The VDJdb matching leaned toward anti-spike CD8 responses and overlooked private and CD4 specificities.

The V end was cut by 3 bases, the J end by 12 bases, with 15 bases between. There are 12 residues in the CDR3. CDR1 is SGHNT, CDR2 YENEEA, per germline. Individual cDNA molecules carried attached unique molecular identifiers. TCRdb independently ran MiXCR on the 5' RACE reads; one entry per CDR3 protein. In the table there are nearly 70,000 distinct CDR3 sequences, approximately 4.6% of which are singletons. This clonotype was counted many times. The antigen is undetermined. Sequences were derived from whole blood, sampled at baseline. The chain couples TRBV11-3 to TRBJ2-7; D possibly corresponds to TRBD2 (5 bases). The receptor was isolated from an adult who was a healthcare worker with PCR-confirmed SARS-CoV-2 infection or an uninfected control (not recorded which). The donor label of this sample is uncertain. The CDR3 DNA reads TGTGCCAGCAGCTTCACGGCGGGCCCATTGTACTTC. The encoded protein is CASSFTAGPLYF.